This note documents a single T cell receptor (beta chain) sequence. This entry belongs to a study of blood T cell repertoires in COVID-19. Study overall: Both acute and convalescent COVID-19 samples were obtained from the United States, Italy and Spain. The cDNA or gDNA used as material had been derived from T cells, B-cell-depleted T cells, or PBMCs.

Authors' analysis steps: Using reference gene primer amplification, nucleated cell counts were estimated. Clones were sequenced by immunoSEQ multiplex PCR, and TCRdb holds only the in-frame ones, with some missing. Clonal size and the V and J genes are those of that table, whereas D and trimming came from the DNA. The sample contains roughly 250,000 clones, roughly 83% of which appear only once. The V gene end was trimmed by 4 bases and the J gene end by 3 bases; junction bases not matched to a gene: 14. This CDR3 region has 17 residues. Germline V gene lookup returns CDR1 SGHKS and CDR2 YYEKEE (reference sequence).

Sequencing input: peripheral blood. The J gene is TRBJ1-1, the V gene TRBV5-5, with TRBD1 matching over 8 bases. This sequence originates from a woman older than 75 with acute or convalescent COVID-19. Here the CDR3 DNA reads TGTGCCAGCAGCCTCCAGACAGGGGAGGAATCTCACACTGAAGCTTTCTTT. Its protein is CASSLQTGEESHTEAFF.